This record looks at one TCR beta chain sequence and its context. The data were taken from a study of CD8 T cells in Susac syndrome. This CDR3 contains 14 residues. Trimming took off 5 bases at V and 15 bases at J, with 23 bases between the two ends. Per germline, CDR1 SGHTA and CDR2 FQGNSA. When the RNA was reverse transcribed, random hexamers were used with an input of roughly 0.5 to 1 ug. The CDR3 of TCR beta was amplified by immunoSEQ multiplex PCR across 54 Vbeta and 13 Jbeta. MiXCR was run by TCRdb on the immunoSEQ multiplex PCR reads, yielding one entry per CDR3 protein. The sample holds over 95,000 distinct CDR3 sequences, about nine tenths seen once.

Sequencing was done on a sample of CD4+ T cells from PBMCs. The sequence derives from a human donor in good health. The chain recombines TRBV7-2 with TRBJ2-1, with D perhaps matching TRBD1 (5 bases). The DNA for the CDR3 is TGTGCCAGCAGCCCGCTCTGGGGAAACCAGGGTGTGTTCTTC. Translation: CASSPLWGNQGVFF.